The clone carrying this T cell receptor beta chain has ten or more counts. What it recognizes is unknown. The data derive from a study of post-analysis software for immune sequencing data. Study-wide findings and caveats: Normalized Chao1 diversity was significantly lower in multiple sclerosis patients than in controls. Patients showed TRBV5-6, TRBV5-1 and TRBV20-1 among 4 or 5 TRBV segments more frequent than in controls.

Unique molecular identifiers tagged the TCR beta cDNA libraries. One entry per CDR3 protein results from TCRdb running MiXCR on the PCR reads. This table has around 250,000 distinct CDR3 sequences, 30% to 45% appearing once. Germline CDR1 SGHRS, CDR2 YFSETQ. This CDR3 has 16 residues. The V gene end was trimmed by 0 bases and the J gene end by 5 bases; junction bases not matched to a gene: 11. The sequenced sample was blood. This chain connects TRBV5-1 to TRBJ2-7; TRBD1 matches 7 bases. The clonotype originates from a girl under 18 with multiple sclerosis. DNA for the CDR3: TGCGCCAGCAGCTTGGCTTGGGACAGCCTCCGGGACGAGCAGTACTTC. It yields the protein CASSLAWDSLRDEQYF.